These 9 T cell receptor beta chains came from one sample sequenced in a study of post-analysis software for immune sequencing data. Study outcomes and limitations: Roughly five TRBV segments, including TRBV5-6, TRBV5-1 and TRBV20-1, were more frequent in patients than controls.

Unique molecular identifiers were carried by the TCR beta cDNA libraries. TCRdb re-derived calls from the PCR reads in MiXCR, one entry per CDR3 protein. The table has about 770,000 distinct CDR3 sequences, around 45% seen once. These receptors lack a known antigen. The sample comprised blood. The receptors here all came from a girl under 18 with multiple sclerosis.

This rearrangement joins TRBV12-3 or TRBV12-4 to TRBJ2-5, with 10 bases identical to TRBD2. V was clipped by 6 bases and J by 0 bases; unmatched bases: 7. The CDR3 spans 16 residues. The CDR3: CASSQSGREYQETQYF. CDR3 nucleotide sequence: TGTGCCAGCAGCCAAAGCGGGAGGGAGTACCAAGAGACCCAGTACTTC.

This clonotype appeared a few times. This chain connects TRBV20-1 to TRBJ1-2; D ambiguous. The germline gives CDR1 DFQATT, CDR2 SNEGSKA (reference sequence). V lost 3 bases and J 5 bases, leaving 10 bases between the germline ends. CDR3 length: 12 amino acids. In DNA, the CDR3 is TGCAGTGCTAGGGAGGGTGGGTATGGCTACACCTTC. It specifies CSAREGGYGYTF.

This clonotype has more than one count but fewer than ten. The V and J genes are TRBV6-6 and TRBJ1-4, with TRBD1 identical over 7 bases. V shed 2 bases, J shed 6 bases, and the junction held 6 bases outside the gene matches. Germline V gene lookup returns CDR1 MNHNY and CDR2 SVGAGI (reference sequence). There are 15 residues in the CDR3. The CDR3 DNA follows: TGTGCCAGCAGTTACCGTCAGGGGGATTATGAAAAACTGTTTTTT. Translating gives CASSYRQGDYEKLFF.

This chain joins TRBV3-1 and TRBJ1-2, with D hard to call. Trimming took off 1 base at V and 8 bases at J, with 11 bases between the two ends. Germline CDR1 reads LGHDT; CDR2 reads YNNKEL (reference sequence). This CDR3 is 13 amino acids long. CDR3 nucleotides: TGTGCCAGCAGCCAAGTTCGGCAGTTCGGCTACACCTTC. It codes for CASSQVRQFGYTF. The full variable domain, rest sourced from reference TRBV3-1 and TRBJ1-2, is DTAVSQTPKYLVTQMGNDKSIKCEQNLGHDTMYWYKQDSKKFLKIMFSYNNKELIINETVPNRFSPKSPDKAHLNLHINSLELGDSAVYFCASSQVRQFGYTFGSGTRLTVV.

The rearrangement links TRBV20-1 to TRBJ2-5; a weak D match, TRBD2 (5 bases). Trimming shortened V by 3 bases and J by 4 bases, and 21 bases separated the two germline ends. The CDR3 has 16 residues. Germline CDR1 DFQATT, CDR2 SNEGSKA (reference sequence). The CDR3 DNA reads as TGCAGTGCTAGGTCGATATCGACTGGGAGTGGAGAGACCCAGTACTTC. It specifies CSARSISTGSGETQYF.

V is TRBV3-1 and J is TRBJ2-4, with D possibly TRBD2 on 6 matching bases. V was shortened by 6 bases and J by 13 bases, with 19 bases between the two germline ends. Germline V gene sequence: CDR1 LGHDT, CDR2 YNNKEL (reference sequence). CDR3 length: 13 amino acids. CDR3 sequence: CASRRTTRSEQYF. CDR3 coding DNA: TGTGCCAGCAGACGGACTACTAGGAGTGAGCAGTACTTC.

CDR3 sequence (DNA): TGTGCCAGCGGGGAGATTCTGGATACGCAGTATTTT. Translation: CASGEILDTQYF. The V gene is TRBV7-9, the J gene TRBJ2-3, with TRBD2 as a possible D gene (5 bases). Looked up from germline, CDR1 is SEHNR and CDR2 is FQNEAQ (reference sequence). Trimming pared 8 bases from V and 6 bases from J, leaving 12 bases between. The CDR3 runs 12 residues.

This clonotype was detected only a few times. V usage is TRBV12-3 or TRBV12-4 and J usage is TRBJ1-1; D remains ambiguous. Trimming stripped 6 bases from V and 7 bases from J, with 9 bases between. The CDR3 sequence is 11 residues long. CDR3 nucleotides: TGTGCCAGCAGAAAGGACTATGAAGCTTTCTTT. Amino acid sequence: CASRKDYEAFF.

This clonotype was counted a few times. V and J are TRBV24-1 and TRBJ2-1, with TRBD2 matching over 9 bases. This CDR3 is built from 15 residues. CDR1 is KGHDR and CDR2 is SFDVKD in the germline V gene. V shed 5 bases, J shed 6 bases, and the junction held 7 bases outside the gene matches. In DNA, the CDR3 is TGTGCCACCAGTGCACGGGGACTAGCTTCCAATGAGCAGTTCTTC. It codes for CATSARGLASNEQFF.